Below are 32 T cell receptor beta chains sequenced from a single sample in a study of CD4+ T cells in melanoma. Some clones are missing from TCRdb's copy, which holds only in-frame ones; the method was immunoSEQ multiplex PCR. The sample has tens of thousands of clones; approximately 70% are singletons. The specimen was tumor tissue. Receptor source: a human donor with melanoma.

This clone was seen a handful of times. The chain employs TRBV29-1 and TRBJ2-5, with D maybe TRBD1 (6 bases). In germline, CDR1 is SQVTM, CDR2 ANQGSEA. The CDR3 loop spans 12 amino acids. The CDR3 DNA follows: TGCGGTCTACAGGGATCGGGTGAGACCCAGTACTTC. The encoded protein is CGLQGSGETQYF. The full variable domain, in which reference TRBV29-1 and TRBJ2-5 provide the parts outside the CDR3, is SAVISQKPSRDICQRGTSLTIQCQVDSQVTMMFWYRQQPGQSLTLIATANQGSEATYESGFVIDKFPISRPNLTFSTLTVSNMSPEDSSIYLCGLQGSGETQYFGPGTRLLVL.

The V call is TRBV6-1, the J call TRBJ2-7; D gene ambiguous. The CDR3 runs 16 residues. Trimming removed 3 bases at V and 2 bases at J, with 17 bases between. Germline CDR1 and CDR2: MNHNS and SASEGT. The CDR3 here is CASSDLQRTTTYEQYF. DNA for the CDR3: TGTGCCAGCAGTGATTTACAGCGAACTACCACCTACGAGCAGTACTTC.

The genes are TRBV11-2 and TRBJ1-2; TRBD1 matches at 8 bases. The V gene end was trimmed by 1 base and the J gene end by 5 bases; junction bases not matched to a gene: 9. Germline CDR1 is SGHAT and CDR2 is FQNNGV. This CDR3 is built from 16 residues. This chain's CDR3 is CASSLAMDRAGYGYTF. CDR3 bases: TGTGCCAGCAGCTTAGCCATGGACAGGGCGGGATATGGCTACACCTTC.

This clone has only a few counts. The chain has TRBV10-3 and TRBJ1-4; D is unresolved. The germline gives CDR1 ENHRY, CDR2 SYGVKD. The V end was cut by 5 bases, the J end by 3 bases, with 7 bases between. The length of the CDR3 is 13 residues. The CDR3 DNA reads TGTGCCATCAGTTCGTCGGCTAATGAAAAACTGTTTTTT. Protein: CAISSSANEKLFF.

V usage is TRBV9 and J usage is TRBJ2-1; TRBD2 agrees at 7 bases. Losses at the gene ends were 3 bases for V and 4 bases for J; bases not matched to a gene: 13. This CDR3 has 17 amino acids. The germline V gene has CDR1 SGDLS and CDR2 YYNGEE. CDR3 sequence reads: CASSGGPTGGGYNEQFF. The CDR3 bases are TGTGCCAGCAGCGGGGGCCCCACTGGCGGGGGTTACAATGAGCAGTTCTTC.

The V call is TRBV21-1, the J call TRBJ2-4; the D call of TRBD2 is as the table states it, not checked on the DNA. TRBV21-1 is shown as a pseudogene. The CDR3 length is 15 residues. Written as DNA, the CDR3 is TGTGCCAGCAGCAAATTGGGACTAGCCAAAAACATTCAGTACTTC. Protein sequence: CASSKLGLAKNIQYF.

V gene TRBV5-5 combines with J gene TRBJ1-1; TRBD1 is a possible D gene (5 bases). Germline CDR1 and CDR2: SGHKS and YYEKEE (reference sequence). The CDR3 length is 13 residues. The germline V and J ends were trimmed by 7 bases and 0 bases, with 10 bases remaining between them. The CDR3 DNA follows: TGTGCCAGCGCCCAGGGTATGAACACTGAAGCTTTCTTT. This gives the protein CASAQGMNTEAFF.

The chain combines TRBV7-2 with TRBJ2-2, with D perhaps assigned TRBD1 or TRBD2 (6 bases each). The germline CDR1 and CDR2 sequences are SGHTA and FQGNSA. The CDR3 length is 17 residues. V lost 7 bases, J lost 5 bases, and 23 bases lay in between. CDR3 protein: CASTRGPSEFRTGELFF. In DNA, the CDR3 is TGTGCCAGCACCCGGGGGCCTAGCGAATTTAGGACCGGGGAGCTGTTTTTT. Based on the CDR3 plus reference TRBV7-2 and TRBJ2-2, the full variable domain is GAGVSQSPSNKVTEKGKDVELRCDPISGHTALYWYRQSLGQGLEFLIYFQGNSAPDKSGLPSDRFSAERTGGSVSTLTIQRTQQEDSAVYLCASTRGPSEFRTGELFFGEGSRLTVL.

There are a few counts of this clone. This chain uses TRBV28 with TRBJ2-7; D perhaps matches TRBD1 (8 bases). CDR1 is MDHEN, CDR2 SYDVKM, per germline. V was cut by 4 bases and J by 5 bases, with 12 bases left in between. The length of the CDR3 is 13 residues. The CDR3, as DNA: TGTGCCAGCAGTTGGACAGGGAGGGACGAGCAGTACTTC. Its translation is CASSWTGRDEQYF.

CDR3 protein: CAISDHRTVLDYGYTF. CDR3 bases: TGTGCCATCAGTGACCATCGGACAGTTCTCGACTATGGCTACACCTTC. The chain carries TRBV10-3 and TRBJ1-2; D might be TRBD1 (6 bases). The germline V and J ends were trimmed by 3 bases and 3 bases, with 17 bases remaining between them. The CDR3 is made up of 16 amino acids. CDR1 is ENHRY and CDR2 is SYGVKD in the germline V gene.

The rearrangement uses TRBV6-5 and TRBJ1-2; 10 nucleotides line up with TRBD1. CDR3 size: 15 residues. Trimming cost V 5 bases and J 0 bases; bases outside gene matches: 3. Germline V CDR1 and CDR2: MNHEY, SVGAGI. The CDR3 DNA sequence: TGTGCCAGCAGTCCGACAGGGGGCCCTAACTATGGCTACACCTTC. Its translation: CASSPTGGPNYGYTF.

The chain recombines TRBV5-6 with TRBJ2-7; a weak D match, TRBD1 (5 bases). The V and J ends lost 1 base and 3 bases respectively, with 11 bases between them. The germline CDR1 and CDR2 sequences are SGHDT and YYEEEE. CDR3 size: 14 residues. The CDR3 coding sequence is TGTGCCAGCAGCTTGACAGGTGGGCTCTACGAGCAGTACTTC. Its protein product is CASSLTGGLYEQYF.

This clone was picked up a small number of times. The genes are TRBV6-5 and TRBJ2-5, with unresolved D. The CDR3 covers 16 residues. The V gene's germline CDR1 is MNHEY and CDR2 SVGAGI. Trimming removed 4 bases at V and 0 bases at J, with 15 bases between. Written as DNA, the CDR3 is TGTGCCAGCAGTTCAGATCTAAGTCAGTACCAAGAGACCCAGTACTTC. Translating it yields CASSSDLSQYQETQYF.

There are many counts of this clone. The rearrangement joins TRBV7-6 to TRBJ2-7; 12 positions agree with TRBD1. J lost 5 bases, V lost 6 bases, and 5 bases had no gene match. The CDR3 totals 14 residues. CDR1 and CDR2 (germline): SGHVS, FNYEAQ. The CDR3 loop reads CASSPGTGGDEQYF. The DNA for the CDR3 is TGTGCCAGCAGTCCCGGGACAGGGGGCGACGAGCAGTACTTC.

By its share, this clone is medium-sized. The chain uses TRBV27 and TRBJ1-3; D remains ambiguous. There are 14 residues in the CDR3. The V gene lost 3 bases and the J gene lost 0 bases, with 6 bases spanning the gap. Germline V gives CDR1 MNHEY, CDR2 SMNVEV (reference sequence). CDR3 protein: CASSLGISGNTIYF. The CDR3 coding sequence is TGTGCCAGCAGTTTGGGCATCTCTGGAAACACCATATATTTT.

CDR3 DNA sequence: TGTGCCAGCAGTGAAGCGTTGGCAGGGGGCAGGGATACGCAGTATTTT. Encoded protein: CASSEALAGGRDTQYF. This chain connects TRBV2 to TRBJ2-3; 8 positions match TRBD1. Germline loops: CDR1 SNHLY, CDR2 FYNNEI. The CDR3 covers 16 residues. J lost 6 bases, V lost 0 bases, and 8 bases had no gene match.

The V gene is TRBV5-1, the J gene TRBJ2-7, with unresolved D. The CDR3 extends over 15 amino acids. Trimming cost V 4 bases and J 1 base, with 15 bases left between them. In germline, CDR1 is SGHRS, CDR2 YFSETQ. CDR3 region: CASSQGPGWSYEQYF. The CDR3 DNA reads as TGCGCCAGCAGCCAAGGCCCAGGCTGGTCCTACGAGCAGTACTTC.

V is TRBV7-9 and J is TRBJ2-3; 10 bases agree with TRBD2. The germline V gene has CDR1 SEHNR and CDR2 FQNEAQ (reference sequence). This CDR3 comprises 16 residues. V lost 1 base to trimming and J lost 1 base; unmatched junction nucleotides: 2. CDR3 in amino acids: CASSLVGTSGTDTQYF. The DNA for the CDR3 is TGTGCCAGCAGCTTAGTTGGGACTAGCGGCACAGATACGCAGTATTTT.

V gene TRBV18 combines with J gene TRBJ2-7; D gene uncertain. The V gene lost 0 bases and the J gene lost 6 bases, with 9 bases spanning the gap. This CDR3 spans 13 amino acids. Germline V gene sequence: CDR1 KGHSH, CDR2 LQKENI. The CDR3 sequence: CASSPPGSSEQYF. DNA of the CDR3: TGTGCCAGCTCACCACCAGGGTCAAGCGAGCAGTACTTC.

This clone was picked up one time. The V and J genes are TRBV5-5 and TRBJ2-3, with 8 bases identical to TRBD1. Germline CDR1 SGHKS, CDR2 YYEKEE (reference sequence). The CDR3 is 14 amino acids. The ends lost 4 bases at V and 5 bases at J; junction bases unmatched: 6. This CDR3 reads CASSPVGTGDTQYF. CDR3 nucleotide sequence: TGTGCCAGCAGCCCTGTAGGGACAGGAGATACGCAGTATTTT.

This sequence joins TRBV5-1 and TRBJ2-7; D is undetermined. CDR3 length: 11 amino acids. Trimming removed 0 bases from V and 5 bases from J, with 3 bases in between. CDR1 is SGHRS and CDR2 is YFSETQ in the germline V gene. CDR3 sequence (DNA): TGCGCCAGCAGCTTGGGTGACGAGCAGTACTTC. This gives the protein CASSLGDEQYF. Supplemented by reference TRBV5-1 and TRBJ2-7, the full variable domain reads KAGVTQTPRYLIKTRGQQVTLSCSPISGHRSVSWYQQTPGQGLQFLFEYFSETQRNKGNFPGRFSGRQFSNSRSEMNVSTLELGDSALYLCASSLGDEQYFGPGTRLTVT.

This clone turned up a few times. The rearrangement uses TRBV18 and TRBJ1-5; D unresolved. Germline V gene sequence: CDR1 KGHSH, CDR2 LQKENI. V was trimmed by 3 bases and J by 3 bases, leaving 9 bases between them. The CDR3 contains 14 residues. CDR3 sequence: CASSPGTDNQPQHF. CDR3 nucleotides: TGTGCCAGCTCACCGGGCACAGACAATCAGCCCCAGCATTTT. Using reference TRBV18 and TRBJ1-5 for the parts outside the CDR3, the full variable domain is NAGVMQNPRHLVRRRGQEARLRCSPMKGHSHVYWYRQLPEEGLKFMVYLQKENIIDESGMPKERFSAEFPKEGPSILRIQQVVRGDSAAYFCASSPGTDNQPQHFGDGTRLSIL.

This chain links TRBV7-3 with TRBJ1-5; D is possibly TRBD1 (5 bases). This CDR3 comprises 17 residues. Trimming cost V 4 bases and J 4 bases, with 20 bases left between them. In germline, CDR1 is SGHTA, CDR2 FQGTGA. In nucleotides, the CDR3 is TGTGCCAGCAGCTCCTACAGAGCCGACAGCAGTAATCAGCCCCAGCATTTT. This sequence encodes CASSSYRADSSNQPQHF.

This clone occurred once. In DNA form, the CDR3 reads TGTGCCAGTAGTATAGCTCAACAGGGTCCCCGGAATCAGCCCCAGCATTTT. Amino acid sequence: CASSIAQQGPRNQPQHF. The V and J genes are TRBV19 and TRBJ1-5; the D gene is possibly TRBD1 (6 bases). There are 17 residues in the CDR3. The V end was cut by 1 base, the J end by 4 bases, with 17 bases between. Per germline, CDR1 LNHDA and CDR2 SQIVND (reference sequence).

The V and J genes are TRBV7-8 and TRBJ2-7; D possibly corresponds to TRBD2 (6 bases). V shed 4 bases and J shed 4 bases, with 20 bases lying between them. Germline-derived CDR1 and CDR2 are SGHVS and FQNEAQ. The CDR3 loop spans 16 amino acids. CDR3 in amino acids: CASSSVWGLQSYEQYF. The CDR3, as DNA: TGTGCCAGCAGCTCAGTGTGGGGACTGCAGTCTTACGAGCAGTACTTC.

V usage is TRBV7-6 and J usage is TRBJ1-2; D perhaps matches TRBD1 (6 bases). Trimming removed 1 base at V and 5 bases at J, with 8 bases between. The V gene's germline CDR1 is SGHVS and CDR2 FNYEAQ. CDR3 length: 13 residues. The CDR3 nucleotides are TGTGCCAGCAGCTTAGAGAGGGGGTATGGCTACACCTTC. Protein: CASSLERGYGYTF.

The chain is built from TRBV2 and TRBJ2-1; the match to TRBD2 covers 12 bases. The germline V gene has CDR1 SNHLY and CDR2 FYNNEI. The CDR3 contains 15 residues. Germline trimming cut 8 bases from V and 5 bases from J; bases unmatched to any gene: 7. The CDR3 coding sequence is TGTGCCAGCCGTCCGACTAGCGGGGGAGACAATGAGCAGTTCTTC. This encodes CASRPTSGGDNEQFF. The whole variable domain, filled in from reference TRBV2 and TRBJ2-1, reads EPEVTQTPSHQVTQMGQEVILRCVPISNHLYFYWYRQILGQKVEFLVSFYNNEISEKSEIFDDQFSVERPDGSNFTLKIRSTKLEDSAMYFCASRPTSGGDNEQFFGPGTRLTVL.

V is TRBV6-6 and J is TRBJ1-1, with a tentative D call TRBD1 (5 bases). Trimming took 6 bases from V and 2 from J, leaving 19 bases between them. Germline lookup yields CDR1 MNHNY and CDR2 SVGAGI (reference sequence). CDR3 length: 16 residues. The CDR3 sequence is CASRSEQGSRNTEAFF. The CDR3 DNA sequence: TGTGCCAGCAGATCCGAGCAGGGAAGTAGAAACACTGAAGCTTTCTTT.

This clone was counted at least ten times. This chain joins TRBV5-1 and TRBJ1-3; D gene ambiguous. There are 16 residues in the CDR3. Trimming stripped 4 bases from V and 3 bases from J, with 17 bases between. Germline V CDR1 and CDR2: SGHRS, YFSETQ. Here the CDR3 reads CASSTRPDSFGNTIYF. The CDR3 bases are TGCGCCAGCAGCACACGACCCGACTCGTTTGGAAACACCATATATTTT.

This clone was seen at least ten times. This rearrangement joins TRBV13 to TRBJ2-7; D may be TRBD1 (8 bases). The germline V gene has CDR1 PRHDT and CDR2 FYEKMQ (reference sequence). V lost 8 bases, J lost 2 bases, and 31 bases lay in between. The CDR3 length is 19 residues. This CDR3 is CASQRRAGGDDRGTYEQYF. The CDR3 nucleotides are TGTGCCAGCCAGCGTAGGGCAGGGGGGGACGACAGGGGCACCTACGAGCAGTACTTC.

This clone was seen repeatedly, ten times or more. V gene TRBV10-2 combines with J gene TRBJ2-5; D possibly corresponds to TRBD1 (6 bases). Deletions cut 0 bases from V and 4 bases from J, with 12 bases between. In germline, CDR1 is WSHSY, CDR2 SAAADI. This CDR3 has 15 residues. The CDR3 loop is CASSESTRGRETQYF. CDR3 nucleotides: TGCGCCAGCAGTGAGTCTACGAGGGGGAGAGAGACCCAGTACTTC.

V usage is TRBV7-9 and J usage is TRBJ2-7; D might be TRBD1 (6 bases). V was pared by 5 bases and J by 4 bases, with 15 bases between. Per the germline V gene, CDR1 is SEHNR and CDR2 is FQNEAQ (reference sequence). The CDR3 runs to 14 residues. The CDR3 sequence is CASSTHTQGYEQYF. CDR3 nucleotides: TGTGCCAGCAGCACCCATACACAGGGTTACGAGCAGTACTTC.